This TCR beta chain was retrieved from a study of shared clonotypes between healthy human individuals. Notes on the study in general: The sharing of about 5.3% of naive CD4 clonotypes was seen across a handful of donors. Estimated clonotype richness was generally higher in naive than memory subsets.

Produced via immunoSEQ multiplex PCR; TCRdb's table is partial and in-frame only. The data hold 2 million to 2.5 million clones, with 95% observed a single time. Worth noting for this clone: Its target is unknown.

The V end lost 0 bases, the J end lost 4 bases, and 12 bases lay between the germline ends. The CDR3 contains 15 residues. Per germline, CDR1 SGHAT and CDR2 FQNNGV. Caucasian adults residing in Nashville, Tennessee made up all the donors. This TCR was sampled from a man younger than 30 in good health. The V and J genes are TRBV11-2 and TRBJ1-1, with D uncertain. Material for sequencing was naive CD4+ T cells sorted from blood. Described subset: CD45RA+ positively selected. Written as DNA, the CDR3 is TGTGCCAGCAGCTTAGAGGGCATGGCGGGCACTGAAGCTTTCTTT. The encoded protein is CASSLEGMAGTEAFF.